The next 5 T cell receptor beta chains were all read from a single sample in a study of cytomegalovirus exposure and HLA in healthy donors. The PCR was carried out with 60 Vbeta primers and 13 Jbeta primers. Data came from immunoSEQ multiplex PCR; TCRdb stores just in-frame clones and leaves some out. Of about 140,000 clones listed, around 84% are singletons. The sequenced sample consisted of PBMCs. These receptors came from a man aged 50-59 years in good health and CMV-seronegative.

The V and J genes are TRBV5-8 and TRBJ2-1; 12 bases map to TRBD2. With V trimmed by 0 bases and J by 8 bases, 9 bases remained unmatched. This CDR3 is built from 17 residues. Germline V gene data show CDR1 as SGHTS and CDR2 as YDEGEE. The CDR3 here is CASSLASSGRARYEQFF. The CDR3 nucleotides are TGTGCCAGCAGCTTGGCGTCTAGCGGGAGGGCCCGCTATGAGCAGTTCTTC.

The DNA of the CDR3 is TGTGCCAGCAGGGACAGGGCCTACAATGAGCAGTTCTTC. Translated: CASRDRAYNEQFF. The J gene is TRBJ2-1, the V gene TRBV6-1; TRBD1 aligns across 8 bases. This CDR3 is 13 amino acids long. The germline gives CDR1 MNHNS, CDR2 SASEGT. V shed 6 bases and J 2 bases; nucleotides not matched to a gene: 0.

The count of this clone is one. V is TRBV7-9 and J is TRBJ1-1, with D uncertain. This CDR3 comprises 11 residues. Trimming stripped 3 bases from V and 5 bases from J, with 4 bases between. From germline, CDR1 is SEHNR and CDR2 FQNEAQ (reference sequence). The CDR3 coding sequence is TGTGCCAGCAGCTTCCAAACTGAAGCTTTCTTT. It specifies CASSFQTEAFF.

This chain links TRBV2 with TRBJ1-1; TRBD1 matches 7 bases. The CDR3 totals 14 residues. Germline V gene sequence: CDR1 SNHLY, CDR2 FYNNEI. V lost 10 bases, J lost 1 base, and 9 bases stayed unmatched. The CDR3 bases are TGTGCCACTTCAGGGGGGAGTAGGAACACTGAAGCTTTCTTT. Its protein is CATSGGSRNTEAFF.

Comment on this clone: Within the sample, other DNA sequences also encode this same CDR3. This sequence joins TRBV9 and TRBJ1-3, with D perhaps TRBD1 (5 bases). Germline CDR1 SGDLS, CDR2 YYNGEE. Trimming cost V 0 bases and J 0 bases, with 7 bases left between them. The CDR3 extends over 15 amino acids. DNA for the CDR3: TGTGCCAGCAGCGTAGAAGGGGACTCTGGAAACACCATATATTTT. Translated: CASSVEGDSGNTIYF.